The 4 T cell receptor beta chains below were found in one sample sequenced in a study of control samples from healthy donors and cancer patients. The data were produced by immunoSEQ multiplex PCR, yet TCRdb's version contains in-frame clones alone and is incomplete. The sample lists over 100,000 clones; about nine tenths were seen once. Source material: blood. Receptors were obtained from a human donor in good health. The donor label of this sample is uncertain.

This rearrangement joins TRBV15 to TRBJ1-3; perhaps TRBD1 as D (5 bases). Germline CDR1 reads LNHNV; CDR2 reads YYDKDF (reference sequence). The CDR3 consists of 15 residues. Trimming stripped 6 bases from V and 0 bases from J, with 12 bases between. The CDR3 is CATSRDGGSGNTIYF. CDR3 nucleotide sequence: TGTGCCACCAGTCGGGACGGAGGCTCTGGAAACACCATATATTTT.

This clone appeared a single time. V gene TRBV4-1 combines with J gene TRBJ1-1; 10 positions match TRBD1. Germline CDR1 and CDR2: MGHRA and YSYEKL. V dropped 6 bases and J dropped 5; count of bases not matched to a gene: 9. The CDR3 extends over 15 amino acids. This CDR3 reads CASRGRQGAPTEAFF. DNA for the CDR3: TGCGCCAGCAGAGGAAGACAGGGGGCACCGACTGAAGCTTTCTTT.

The CDR3 DNA reads as TGTGCCAGCAGTTTTTCCACTGAAGCTTTCTTT. It translates to CASSFSTEAFF. V gene TRBV12-3 or TRBV12-4 combines with J gene TRBJ1-1, with D unresolved. The CDR3 is 11 amino acids. V was clipped by 3 bases and J by 4 bases, with 3 bases between them.

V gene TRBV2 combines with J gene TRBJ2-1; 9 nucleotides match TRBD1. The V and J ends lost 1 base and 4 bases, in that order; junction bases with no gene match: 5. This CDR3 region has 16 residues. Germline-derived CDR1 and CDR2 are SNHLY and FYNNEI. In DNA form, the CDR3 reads TGTGCCAGCAGTGAAGTGGGGACAGGGATTTACAATGAGCAGTTCTTC. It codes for CASSEVGTGIYNEQFF.